Listed below are T cell receptor beta chains from one sample, sequenced in a study of CD8+CD57+ T cells in acquired aplastic anemia. In TCRdb, the reads were re-called with MiXCR into one record per CDR3 protein. This table holds hundreds of thousands of distinct CDR3 sequences, around 68% found once. The sample taken for sequencing was sorted CD4+, CD8+, or CD8+CD57+ T cells (not recorded which) from PBMCs. Receptors were obtained from a human donor in good health, serving as a control. Each CDR3 is given with its conserved first and last residue. Each record gives: CDR3 protein, CDR3 DNA, J gene, clone size, V gene, D gene. A D gene is named only where the DNA matches it firmly. Clone size appears in some rows only: once, few, many, or a class for an expanded clone.

CDR3 protein: CASTGRRPSTSGQELFF; CDR3 DNA: -; J gene: TRBJ2-2; clone size: -; V gene: TRBV7-9; D gene: -
CDR3 protein: CTSSRRTLGTGTQYF; CDR3 DNA: TGTACCAGTAGTAGGAGGACATTAGGCACAGGTACGCAGTATTTT; J gene: TRBJ2-3; clone size: -; V gene: TRBV19; D gene: -
CDR3 protein: CASSLNPTDTQYF; CDR3 DNA: TGTGCCAGCAGCTTAAACCCCACAGATACGCAGTATTTT; J gene: TRBJ2-3; clone size: many; V gene: TRBV7-7; D gene: -
CDR3 protein: CSTYGQGRTEAFF; CDR3 DNA: TGCAGTACTTACGGACAGGGGAGGACTGAAGCTTTCTTT; J gene: TRBJ1-1; clone size: many; V gene: TRBV20-1; D gene: TRBD1
CDR3 protein: CASTTRDGNNPHLF; CDR3 DNA: TGTGCCAGCACCACCCGAGATGGCAATAATCCACACCTCTTT; J gene: TRBJ1-5; clone size: -; V gene: TRBV7-9; D gene: -
CDR3 protein: CASSGGQQTAQPQHF; CDR3 DNA: TGCGCCAGCAGCGGAGGACAACAAACGGCTCAGCCCCAGCATTTT; J gene: TRBJ1-5; clone size: -; V gene: TRBV5-1; D gene: -
CDR3 protein: CASSPTLENEQFF; CDR3 DNA: TGTGCCAGCAGCCCAACGCTGGAAAATGAGCAGTTCTTC; J gene: TRBJ2-1; clone size: -; V gene: TRBV12-3/TRBV12-4; D gene: -
CDR3 protein: CATSISRGTGAFF; CDR3 DNA: TGCGCCACCAGCATAAGCAGGGGGACTGGAGCTTTCTTT; J gene: TRBJ1-1; clone size: few; V gene: TRBV15; D gene: TRBD1
CDR3 protein: CSAREDRGLDYGYTF; CDR3 DNA: TGCAGTGCTAGGGAGGACAGGGGGCTGGACTATGGCTACACCTTC; J gene: TRBJ1-2; clone size: -; V gene: TRBV20-1; D gene: TRBD1
CDR3 protein: CASSPSSGGASETQYF; CDR3 DNA: TGCGCCAGCAGCCCATCTAGCGGGGGGGCCTCAGAGACCCAGTACTTC; J gene: TRBJ2-5; clone size: many; V gene: TRBV4-3; D gene: TRBD2
CDR3 protein: CASSFARASHNEQFF; CDR3 DNA: TGCGCCAGCAGCTTCGCCCGGGCTAGTCACAATGAGCAGTTCTTC; J gene: TRBJ2-1; clone size: -; V gene: TRBV5-1; D gene: -
CDR3 protein: CASSVSTGWSYNEQFF; CDR3 DNA: TGTGCCAGCAGCGTATCTACAGGGTGGTCCTACAATGAGCAGTTCTTC; J gene: TRBJ2-1; clone size: -; V gene: TRBV9; D gene: -
CDR3 protein: CASSPQGAKDDYTF; CDR3 DNA: TGTGCCAGCAGCCCACAGGGGGCGAAGGATGACTACACCTTC; J gene: TRBJ1-2; clone size: -; V gene: TRBV9; D gene: TRBD1
CDR3 protein: CASSLADRGDDDTYF; CDR3 DNA: TGTGCCAGCAGCTTAGCCGACAGGGGCGATGACGACACGTACTTC; J gene: TRBJ2-7; clone size: -; V gene: TRBV7-8; D gene: TRBD1
CDR3 protein: CATSRVATQGSGNTIYF; CDR3 DNA: TGTGCCACCAGCAGAGTCGCTACACAGGGGTCGGGAAACACCATATATTTT; J gene: TRBJ1-3; clone size: -; V gene: TRBV15; D gene: TRBD1
CDR3 protein: CASSPGREYGYTF; CDR3 DNA: TGTGCCAGCAGCCCGGGGAGGGAGTATGGCTACACCTTC; J gene: TRBJ1-2; clone size: -; V gene: TRBV5-1; D gene: -
CDR3 protein: CASSYRGTGTPLHF; CDR3 DNA: TGTGCCAGCAGTTACAGGGGGACCGGGACACCCCTCCACTTT; J gene: TRBJ1-6; clone size: -; V gene: TRBV6-5; D gene: -
CDR3 protein: CASSQSYNYGYTF; CDR3 DNA: TGTGCCAGCAGCCAATCGTATAACTATGGCTACACCTTC; J gene: TRBJ1-2; clone size: -; V gene: TRBV7-2; D gene: -
CDR3 protein: CASRLGGQDTQYF; CDR3 DNA: TGTGCCAGCAGGCTCGGGGGTCAAGATACGCAGTATTTT; J gene: TRBJ2-3; clone size: -; V gene: TRBV12-3/TRBV12-4; D gene: -
CDR3 protein: CASSLPASGGSGANVLTF; CDR3 DNA: TGTGCCAGCAGCCTCCCGGCTAGCGGGGGCTCTGGGGCCAACGTCCTGACTTTC; J gene: TRBJ2-6; clone size: once; V gene: TRBV7-2; D gene: TRBD2
CDR3 protein: CASSPRRFGNEQFF; CDR3 DNA: TGTGCCAGCAGCCCGAGAAGGTTCGGGAATGAGCAGTTCTTC; J gene: TRBJ2-1; clone size: once; V gene: TRBV7-6; D gene: -
CDR3 protein: CASSNAGGTDTQYF; CDR3 DNA: TGTGCCAGCAGCAACGCGGGGGGCACAGATACGCAGTATTTT; J gene: TRBJ2-3; clone size: many; V gene: TRBV7-3; D gene: TRBD2